The clone carrying this TCR beta chain showed up just once. The antigen is not known. The source of the sample is a study of OX40 agonist ivuxolimab in advanced cancers. Study overall: Of mixed ages from roughly 23 to 80 and averaging roughly 66 years, the group was about 80% male. Antecedent anti-PD-1, anti-PD-L1 or anti-CTLA-4 therapy was permissible, with about 40% having received some.

Assay: immunoSEQ multiplex PCR; the TCRdb copy retains only in-frame clones and omits some. The sample shows around 140,000 clones, 85% to 95% of them seen only once. Study results and limitations: More expanded clones were found, on average, in CD8+ than in CD4+ T cells.

The TCR comes from an adult with an advanced solid tumor such as melanoma, head and neck, liver or kidney cancer. The material was CD4+ or CD8+ T cells sorted from blood, obtained in a trial of the OX40 agonist ivuxolimab.

The CDR3 bases are TGTGCCAGCAGTTCCGCAGCGGGGGGGTACAATGAGCAGTTCTTC. As protein: CASSSAAGGYNEQFF. The J gene is TRBJ2-1, the V gene TRBV27; 10 positions agree with TRBD2. CDR3 length: 15 residues. CDR1 MNHEY and CDR2 SMNVEV come from the germline V gene (reference sequence). Trimming removed 4 bases from V and 4 bases from J; junction bases left unmatched: 4.